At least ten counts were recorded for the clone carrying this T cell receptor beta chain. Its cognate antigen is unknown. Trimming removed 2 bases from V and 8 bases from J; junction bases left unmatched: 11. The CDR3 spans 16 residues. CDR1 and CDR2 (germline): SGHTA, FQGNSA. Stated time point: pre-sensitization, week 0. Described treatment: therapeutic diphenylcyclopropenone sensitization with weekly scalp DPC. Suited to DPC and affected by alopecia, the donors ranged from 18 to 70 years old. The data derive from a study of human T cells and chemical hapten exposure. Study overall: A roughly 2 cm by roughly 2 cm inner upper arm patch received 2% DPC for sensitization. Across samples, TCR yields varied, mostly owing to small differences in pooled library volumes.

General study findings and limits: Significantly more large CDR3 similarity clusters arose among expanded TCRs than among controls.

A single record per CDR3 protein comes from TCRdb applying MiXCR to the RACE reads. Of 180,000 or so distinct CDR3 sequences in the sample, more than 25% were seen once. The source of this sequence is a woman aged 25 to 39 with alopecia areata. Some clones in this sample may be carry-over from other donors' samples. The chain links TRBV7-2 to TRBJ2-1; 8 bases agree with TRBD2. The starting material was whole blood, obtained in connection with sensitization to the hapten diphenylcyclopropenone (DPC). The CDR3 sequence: CASSLNGLAVIDEQFF. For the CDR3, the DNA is TGTGCCAGCAGCTTAAACGGACTAGCTGTGATAGATGAGCAGTTCTTC.